A selection of T cell receptor beta chains follows, all from one sample in a study of technical replicates of blood from a few donors. Measured with immunoSEQ multiplex PCR; TCRdb has only the in-frame clones, and not every one. The sample carries 74,000 or so clones, roughly 96% recorded once. Sequenced: T cells isolated from PBMCs. These receptor sequences come from a human donor in good health. The CDR3 runs from the conserved cysteine through the conserved F or W. D genes are given only for firm matches.

length	V	D	J	CDR3	DNA
16	TRBV30	-	TRBJ2-1	CAWSDHRLNPYNEQFF	TGTGCCTGGAGCGATCACCGACTGAACCCCTACAATGAGCAGTTCTTC
16	TRBV6-1	-	TRBJ2-1	CASSGLELPTYNEQFF	TGTGCCAGCAGTGGTCTCGAACTCCCTACCTACAATGAGCAGTTCTTC
18	TRBV9	TRBD1	TRBJ1-1	CASSNHRGGMLRNTEAFF	TGTGCCAGCAGCAATCACAGGGGCGGGATGTTACGGAACACTGAAGCTTTCTTT
14	TRBV9	TRBD1	TRBJ1-2	CASSLQGADYGYTF	TGTGCCAGCAGCCTACAGGGGGCGGACTATGGCTACACCTTC
15	TRBV6-5	TRBD1	TRBJ2-5	CASSYSGRGKETQYF	TGTGCCAGCAGTTACTCTGGCAGGGGGAAAGAGACCCAGTACTTC
14	TRBV6-4	-	TRBJ1-5	CASSETPSNQPQHF	TGTGCCAGCAGTGAAACACCTAGCAATCAGCCCCAGCATTTT
13	TRBV7-6	TRBD1	TRBJ1-5	CASSPDRAQPQHF	TGTGCCAGCAGCCCGGACAGGGCTCAGCCCCAGCATTTT
13	TRBV6-1	-	TRBJ1-5	CASSDSPNQPQHF	TGTGCCAGCAGTGACAGTCCTAATCAGCCCCAGCATTTT
17	TRBV30	-	TRBJ1-5	CAWSTRAGRATNQPQHF	TGTGCCTGGAGCACCCGAGCGGGGAGGGCGACGAATCAGCCCCAGCATTTT
17	TRBV9	-	TRBJ2-1	CASSAGGGGAPYNEQFF	TGTGCCAGCAGCGCCGGGGGTGGAGGGGCTCCCTACAATGAGCAGTTCTTC
17	TRBV6-1	TRBD1	TRBJ2-7	CASSEHWVGTGDYEQYF	TGTGCCAGCAGTGAACACTGGGTGGGGACAGGGGATTACGAGCAGTACTTC